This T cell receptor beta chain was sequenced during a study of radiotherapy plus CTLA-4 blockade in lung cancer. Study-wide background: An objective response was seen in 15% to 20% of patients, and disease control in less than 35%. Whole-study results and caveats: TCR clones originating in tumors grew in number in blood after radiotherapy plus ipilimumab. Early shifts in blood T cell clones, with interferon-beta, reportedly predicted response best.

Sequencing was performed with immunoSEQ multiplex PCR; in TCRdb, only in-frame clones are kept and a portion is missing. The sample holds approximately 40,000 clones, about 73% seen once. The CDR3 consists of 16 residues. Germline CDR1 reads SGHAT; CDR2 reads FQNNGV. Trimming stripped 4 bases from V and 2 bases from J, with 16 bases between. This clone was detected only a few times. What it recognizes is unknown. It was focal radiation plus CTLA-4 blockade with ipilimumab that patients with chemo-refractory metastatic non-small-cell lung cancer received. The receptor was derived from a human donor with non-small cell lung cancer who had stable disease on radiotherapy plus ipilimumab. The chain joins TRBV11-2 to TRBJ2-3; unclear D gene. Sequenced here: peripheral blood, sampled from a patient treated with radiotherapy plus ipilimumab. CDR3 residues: CASSSYLAEHTDTQYF. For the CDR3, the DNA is TGTGCCAGCAGCTCTTACTTAGCCGAACACACAGATACGCAGTATTTT.